One sample yielded the 17 T cell receptor beta chains listed below, sequenced in a study of early T cells in non-severe SARS-CoV-2 infection. TCRdb fed the 5' RACE reads into MiXCR, producing one record per CDR3 protein. The sample records about 55,000 distinct CDR3 sequences, under 15% being singletons. Sequenced input: whole blood. The receptor set was obtained from an adult who was a healthcare worker with PCR-confirmed SARS-CoV-2 infection or an uninfected control (not recorded which).

This clonotype counts as medium-sized. V gene TRBV30 combines with J gene TRBJ2-1, with 8 positions matching TRBD2. The germline gives CDR1 GTSNPN, CDR2 SVGIG (reference sequence). The CDR3 has 13 amino acids. Unmatched junction bases numbered 8, after V lost 1 base and J lost 12 bases. The CDR3: CAWSAGTRGRQFF. DNA of the CDR3: TGTGCCTGGAGTGCCGGGACTAGGGGTAGGCAGTTCTTC.

This clonotype has at least ten counts. The J gene is TRBJ1-1, the V gene TRBV2; D not certain. Between the trimmed V and J ends, which lost 1 base and 4 bases, there was a span of 13 bases. CDR3 length: 15 residues. CDR1 and CDR2 (germline): SNHLY, FYNNEI. CDR3 in DNA: TGTGCCAGCAGTGAAGAAGGACTGGGCGGCACTGAAGCTTTCTTT. It encodes CASSEEGLGGTEAFF.

This clonotype came up many times. V usage is TRBV30 and J usage is TRBJ2-7, with a tentative D call TRBD1 (6 bases). CDR3 length: 14 residues. Germline CDR1 GTSNPN, CDR2 SVGIG (reference sequence). V was pared by 3 bases and J by 6 bases, with 18 bases between. The CDR3 bases are TGTGCCTGGAGGAAGAGGGGGTATCCCTTCGAGCAGTACTTC. It specifies CAWRKRGYPFEQYF.

This clonotype was detected a few times. The V gene is TRBV10-3, the J gene TRBJ2-7, with D maybe TRBD2 (5 bases). This CDR3 comprises 12 residues. CDR1 is ENHRY and CDR2 is SYGVKD in the germline V gene. Trimming took 6 bases from V and 5 from J, leaving 11 bases between them. The CDR3 DNA is TGTGCCATCAGCCCGGCGGGCGACGAGCAGTACTTC. Translating gives CAISPAGDEQYF.

This clonotype has ten or more counts. The rearrangement joins TRBV4-1 to TRBJ2-2, with 11 bases matching TRBD1. V lost 5 bases to trimming and J lost 6 bases; unmatched junction nucleotides: 5. Germline loops: CDR1 MGHRA, CDR2 YSYEKL. The CDR3 runs to 15 residues. Here the CDR3 DNA reads TGCGCCAGCAGCAGGGACAGGGGGAGGGCCGGGGAGCTGTTTTTT. Translated, it gives CASSRDRGRAGELFF.

In its sample, this clonotype was seen a few times. This chain links TRBV11-2 with TRBJ2-6, with D unresolved. The CDR3 extends over 13 amino acids. Trimming stripped 10 bases from V and 4 bases from J, with 11 bases between. CDR1 is SGHAT, CDR2 FQNNGV, per germline. CDR3 amino acids: CATRLLGANVLTF. The CDR3 DNA reads as TGTGCCACTCGGCTCTTGGGGGCCAACGTCCTGACTTTC.

This clonotype has only a few counts. The rearrangement joins TRBV7-2 to TRBJ1-1; unclear D gene. V was pared by 5 bases and J by 0 bases, with 10 bases between. The CDR3 spans 14 residues. Germline CDR1 is SGHTA and CDR2 is FQGNSA. The chain's CDR3 is CASSPQGMNTEAFF. Here the CDR3 DNA reads TGTGCCAGCAGCCCCCAAGGCATGAACACTGAAGCTTTCTTT.

V usage is TRBV29-1 and J usage is TRBJ2-3; no clear D. Germline V gene lookup returns CDR1 SQVTM and CDR2 ANQGSEA. V lost 6 bases, J lost 6 bases, and 19 bases lay in between. The CDR3 consists of 14 residues. CDR3 DNA sequence: TGCAGCGTCTTTGGGCTTCAAAGCCGGGATACGCAGTATTTT. Protein: CSVFGLQSRDTQYF.

In this sample, this clonotype turned up a few times. The chain carries TRBV12-3 or TRBV12-4 and TRBJ2-3; the match to TRBD2 covers 7 bases. The CDR3 loop spans 16 amino acids. The junction had 15 bases not matched to a gene; V was cut back by 7 bases and J by 5 bases. The CDR3 nucleotides are TGTGCCAGCACCACTCGGGGGGAGAAGGGTGTAGATACGCAGTATTTT. The encoded protein is CASTTRGEKGVDTQYF.

This clonotype was counted only a few times. V gene TRBV20-1 combines with J gene TRBJ2-7; TRBD2 matches 12 bases. The germline V gene has CDR1 DFQATT and CDR2 SNEGSKA (reference sequence). CDR3 length equals 14 residues. The junction had 4 bases not matched to a gene; V was cut back by 6 bases and J by 1 base. In nucleotides, the CDR3 is TGCAGTGCCCTCGGGACTAGCGGGTCCTACGAGCAGTACTTC. Translating gives CSALGTSGSYEQYF.

The J gene is TRBJ2-3, the V gene TRBV12-3 or TRBV12-4, with D maybe TRBD2 (6 bases). The ends were cut back, 5 bases at V and 9 bases at J, with 15 bases in the middle. The CDR3 is 13 amino acids. CDR3 nucleotide sequence: TGTGCCAGCAGTCGGGACTTAGAAGTAACGCAGTATTTT. This sequence encodes CASSRDLEVTQYF.

This clonotype came up many times. The V call is TRBV30, the J call TRBJ2-7; possible D gene TRBD1, 5 bases. This CDR3 spans 12 amino acids. The germline gives CDR1 GTSNPN, CDR2 SVGIG (reference sequence). V lost 0 bases and J lost 4, with 7 bases in between. The CDR3: CAWSVDRYEQYF. Here the CDR3 DNA reads TGTGCCTGGAGTGTAGACAGATACGAGCAGTACTTC.

There are a few counts of this clonotype. The J gene is TRBJ2-2, the V gene TRBV5-4; possible D gene TRBD2, 6 bases. The CDR3 consists of 12 residues. V was clipped by 7 bases and J by 8 bases, with 12 bases between them. Germline CDR1 SGHNT, CDR2 YYREEE (reference sequence). As DNA, the CDR3 is TGTGCCAGCCCTAGCGAGGGGGGGGAGCTGTTTTTT. The encoded protein is CASPSEGGELFF.

The chain combines TRBV3-1 with TRBJ2-7; D is perhaps TRBD1 (6 bases). Germline V lookup: CDR1 LGHDT, CDR2 YNNKEL (reference sequence). Trimming shortened V by 3 bases and J by 0 bases, and 12 bases separated the two germline ends. The length of the CDR3 is 15 residues. CDR3 protein: CASSHGGSSSYEQYF. CDR3 sequence (DNA): TGTGCCAGCAGCCATGGGGGCTCGAGCTCCTACGAGCAGTACTTC.

This clonotype turned up a few times. The chain joins TRBV5-1 to TRBJ1-2, with 7 bases that match TRBD1. From germline, CDR1 is SGHRS and CDR2 YFSETQ. J gave up 3 bases and V 2 bases, and 7 bases lay outside the gene matches. The CDR3 runs to 15 residues. The CDR3 protein is CASSFTGVNDYGYTF. The CDR3 DNA follows: TGCGCCAGCAGCTTCACAGGGGTTAATGACTATGGCTACACCTTC.

This clonotype was found a few times. The chain uses TRBV29-1 and TRBJ2-7; D may be TRBD1 (5 bases). Trimming removed 3 bases from V and 0 bases from J, with 9 bases in between. In germline, CDR1 is SQVTM, CDR2 ANQGSEA. There are 13 residues in the CDR3. In DNA, the CDR3 is TGCAGCGTTGAGGTGGACACCTCCTACGAGCAGTACTTC. This translates into CSVEVDTSYEQYF.

This chain connects TRBV3-1 to TRBJ1-4; D remains unclear. CDR1 and CDR2 (germline): LGHDT, YNNKEL (reference sequence). The CDR3 sequence is 14 residues long. Trimming stripped 4 bases from V and 5 bases from J, with 11 bases between. The CDR3 nucleotides are TGTGCCAGCAGCCCGGGAGGAAGAAATGAAAAACTGTTTTTT. Translated: CASSPGGRNEKLFF.